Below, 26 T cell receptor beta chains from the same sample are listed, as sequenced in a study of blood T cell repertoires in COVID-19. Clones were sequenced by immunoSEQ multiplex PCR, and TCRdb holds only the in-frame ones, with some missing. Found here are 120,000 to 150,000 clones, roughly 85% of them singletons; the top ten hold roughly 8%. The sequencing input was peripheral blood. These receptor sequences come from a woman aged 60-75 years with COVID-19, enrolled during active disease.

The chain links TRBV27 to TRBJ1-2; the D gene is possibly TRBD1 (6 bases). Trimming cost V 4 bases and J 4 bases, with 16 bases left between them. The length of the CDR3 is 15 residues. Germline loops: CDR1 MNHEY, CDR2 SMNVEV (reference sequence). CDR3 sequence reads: CASSWWGPGGYGYTF. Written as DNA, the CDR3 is TGTGCCAGCAGTTGGTGGGGGCCCGGAGGCTATGGCTACACCTTC.

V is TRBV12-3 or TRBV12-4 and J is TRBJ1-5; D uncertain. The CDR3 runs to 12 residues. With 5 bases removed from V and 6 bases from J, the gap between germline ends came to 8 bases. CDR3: CASSIGGQPQHF. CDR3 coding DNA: TGTGCCAGCAGTATCGGCGGTCAGCCCCAGCATTTT.

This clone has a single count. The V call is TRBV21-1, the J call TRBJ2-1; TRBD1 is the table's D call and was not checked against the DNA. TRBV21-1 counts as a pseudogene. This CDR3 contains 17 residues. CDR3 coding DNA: TGTGCCAGCAGCAAAGGCGTCGGGACAGGGGGCGCGGATGAGCAGTTCTTC. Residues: CASSKGVGTGGADEQFF.

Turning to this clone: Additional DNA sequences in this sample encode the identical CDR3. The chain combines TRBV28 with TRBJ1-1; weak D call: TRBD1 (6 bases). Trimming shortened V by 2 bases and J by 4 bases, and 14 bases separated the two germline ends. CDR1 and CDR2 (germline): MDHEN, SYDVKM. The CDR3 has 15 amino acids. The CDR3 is CASSLNGGRSTEAFF. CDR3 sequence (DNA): TGTGCCAGCAGTTTAAATGGGGGCCGGTCCACTGAAGCTTTCTTT. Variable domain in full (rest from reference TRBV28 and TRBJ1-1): DVKVTQSSRYLVKRTGEKVFLECVQDMDHENMFWYRQDPGLGLRLIYFSYDVKMKEKGDIPEGYSVSREKKERFSLILESASTNQTSMYLCASSLNGGRSTEAFFGQGTRLTVV.

CDR3 coding DNA: TGTGCCAGCAGCGACGACAGGGACTCTGGAAACACCATATATTTT. Residues: CASSDDRDSGNTIYF. V gene TRBV5-5 combines with J gene TRBJ1-3; 7 positions agree with TRBD1. The germline V gene encodes CDR1 SGHKS and CDR2 YYEKEE (reference sequence). The trim removed 4 bases at V and 0 bases at J, leaving 4 bases unmatched. This CDR3 has 15 residues.

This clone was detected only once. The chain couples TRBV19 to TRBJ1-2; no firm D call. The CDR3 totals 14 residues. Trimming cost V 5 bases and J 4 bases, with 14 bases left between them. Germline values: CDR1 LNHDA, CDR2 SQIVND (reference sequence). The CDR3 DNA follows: TGTGCCAGTAGTTTGCTGAGACTTGGCTATGGCTACACCTTC. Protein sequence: CASSLLRLGYGYTF.

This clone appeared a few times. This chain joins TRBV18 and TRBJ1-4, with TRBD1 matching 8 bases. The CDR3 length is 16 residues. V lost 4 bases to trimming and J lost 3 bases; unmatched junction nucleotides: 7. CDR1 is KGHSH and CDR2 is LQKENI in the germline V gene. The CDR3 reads CASSRSPGQANEKLFF. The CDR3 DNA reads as TGTGCCAGCTCACGGAGTCCGGGACAGGCTAATGAAAAACTGTTTTTT. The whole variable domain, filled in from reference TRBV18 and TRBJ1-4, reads NAGVMQNPRHLVRRRGQEARLRCSPMKGHSHVYWYRQLPEEGLKFMVYLQKENIIDESGMPKERFSAEFPKEGPSILRIQQVVRGDSAAYFCASSRSPGQANEKLFFGSGTQLSVL.

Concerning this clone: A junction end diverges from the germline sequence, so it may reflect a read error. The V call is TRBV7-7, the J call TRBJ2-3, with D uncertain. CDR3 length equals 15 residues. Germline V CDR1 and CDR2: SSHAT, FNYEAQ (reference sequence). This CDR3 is CASSPDQYQTDTQYF. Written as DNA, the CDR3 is TGTGCTAGCAGCCCTGATCAGTATCAGACAGATACGCAGTATTTT.

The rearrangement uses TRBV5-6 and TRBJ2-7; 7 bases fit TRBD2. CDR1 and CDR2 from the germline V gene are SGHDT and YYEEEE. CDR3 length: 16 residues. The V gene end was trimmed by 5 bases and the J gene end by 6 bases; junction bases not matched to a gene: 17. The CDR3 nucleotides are TGTGCCAGCAGGCCAGGGCTGACTAGCATTACGGCCGAGCAGTACTTC. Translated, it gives CASRPGLTSITAEQYF.

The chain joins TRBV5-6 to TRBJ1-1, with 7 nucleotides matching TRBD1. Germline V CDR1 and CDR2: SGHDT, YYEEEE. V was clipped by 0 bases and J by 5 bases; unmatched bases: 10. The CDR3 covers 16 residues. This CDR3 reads CASSLETGPMRTEAFF. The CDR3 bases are TGTGCCAGCAGCTTGGAGACAGGGCCCATGAGAACTGAAGCTTTCTTT.

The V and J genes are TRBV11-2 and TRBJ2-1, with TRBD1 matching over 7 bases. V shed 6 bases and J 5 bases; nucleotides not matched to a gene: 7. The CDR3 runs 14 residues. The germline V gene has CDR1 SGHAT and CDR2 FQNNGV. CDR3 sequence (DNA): TGTGCCAGCAGTCCGGGACAGAAACACAATGAGCAGTTCTTC. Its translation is CASSPGQKHNEQFF.

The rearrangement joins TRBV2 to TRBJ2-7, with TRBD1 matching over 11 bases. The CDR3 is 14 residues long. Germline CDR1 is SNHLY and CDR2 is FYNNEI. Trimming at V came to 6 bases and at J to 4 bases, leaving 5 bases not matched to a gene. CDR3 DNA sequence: TGTGCCAGCAGCCCCGGGACAGGGGGTTACGAGCAGTACTTC. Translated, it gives CASSPGTGGYEQYF.

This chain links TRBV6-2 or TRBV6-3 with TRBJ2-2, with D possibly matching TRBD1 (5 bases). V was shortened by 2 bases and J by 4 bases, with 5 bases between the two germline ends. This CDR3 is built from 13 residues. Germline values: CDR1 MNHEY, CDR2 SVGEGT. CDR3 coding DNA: TGTGCCAGCAGTTACAGGGGCACCGGGGAGCTGTTTTTT. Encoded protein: CASSYRGTGELFF.

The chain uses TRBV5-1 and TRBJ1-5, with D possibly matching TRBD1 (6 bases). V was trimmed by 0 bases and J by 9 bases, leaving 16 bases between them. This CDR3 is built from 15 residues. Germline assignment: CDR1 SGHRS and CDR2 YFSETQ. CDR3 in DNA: TGCGCCAGCAGCTTGGGAACGGGCAGGGGCCGGCCCCAGCATTTT. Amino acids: CASSLGTGRGRPQHF.

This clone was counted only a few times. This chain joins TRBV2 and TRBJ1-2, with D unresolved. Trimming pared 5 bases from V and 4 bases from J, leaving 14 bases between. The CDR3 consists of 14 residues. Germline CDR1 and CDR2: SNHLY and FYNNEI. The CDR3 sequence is CASSLSSEVYGYTF. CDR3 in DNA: TGTGCCAGCAGTCTTTCCTCCGAGGTCTATGGCTACACCTTC.

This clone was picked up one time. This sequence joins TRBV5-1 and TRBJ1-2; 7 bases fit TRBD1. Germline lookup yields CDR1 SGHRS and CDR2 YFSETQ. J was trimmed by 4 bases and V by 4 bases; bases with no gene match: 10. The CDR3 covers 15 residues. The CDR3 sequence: CASSPGTELGYGYTF. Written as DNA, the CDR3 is TGCGCCAGCAGCCCGGGGACAGAGCTAGGCTATGGCTACACCTTC. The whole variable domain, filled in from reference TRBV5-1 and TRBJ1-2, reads KAGVTQTPRYLIKTRGQQVTLSCSPISGHRSVSWYQQTPGQGLQFLFEYFSETQRNKGNFPGRFSGRQFSNSRSEMNVSTLELGDSALYLCASSPGTELGYGYTFGSGTRLTVV.

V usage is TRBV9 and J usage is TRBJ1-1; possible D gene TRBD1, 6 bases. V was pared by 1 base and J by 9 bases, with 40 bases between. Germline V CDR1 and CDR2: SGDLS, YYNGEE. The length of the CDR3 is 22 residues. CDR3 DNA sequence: TGTGCCAGCAGCGTATATAGTAATCACGGTATGGGTACAGGGACCCCCCAACAGAAAGCTTTCTTT. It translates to CASSVYSNHGMGTGTPQQKAFF.

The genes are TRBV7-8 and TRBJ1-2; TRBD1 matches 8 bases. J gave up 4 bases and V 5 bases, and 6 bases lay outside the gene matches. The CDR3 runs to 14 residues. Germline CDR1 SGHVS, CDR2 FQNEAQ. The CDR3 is CASSITGGSYGYTF. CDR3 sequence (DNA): TGTGCCAGCAGCATTACAGGGGGTAGCTATGGCTACACCTTC.

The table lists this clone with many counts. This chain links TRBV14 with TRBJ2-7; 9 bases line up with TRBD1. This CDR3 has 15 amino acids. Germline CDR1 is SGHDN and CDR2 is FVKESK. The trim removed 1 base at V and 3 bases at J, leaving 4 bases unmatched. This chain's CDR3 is CASSQVGTGNYEQYF. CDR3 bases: TGTGCCAGCAGCCAAGTAGGGACAGGGAACTACGAGCAGTACTTC.

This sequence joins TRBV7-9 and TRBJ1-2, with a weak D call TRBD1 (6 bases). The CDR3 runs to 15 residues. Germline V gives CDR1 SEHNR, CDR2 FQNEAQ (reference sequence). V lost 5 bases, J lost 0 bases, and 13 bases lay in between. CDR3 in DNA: TGTGCCAGCAGCCTAACAGGGTATACTAACTATGGCTACACCTTC. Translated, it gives CASSLTGYTNYGYTF.

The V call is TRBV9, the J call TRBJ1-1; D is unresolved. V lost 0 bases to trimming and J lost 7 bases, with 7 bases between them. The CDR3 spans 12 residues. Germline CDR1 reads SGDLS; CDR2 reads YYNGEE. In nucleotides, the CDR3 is TGTGCCAGCAGCGTAGTGGGAGGTGAAGCTTTCTTT. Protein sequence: CASSVVGGEAFF. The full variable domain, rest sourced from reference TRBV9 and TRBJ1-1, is DSGVTQTPKHLITATGQRVTLRCSPRSGDLSVYWYQQSLDQGLQFLIQYYNGEERAKGNILERFSAQQFPDLHSELNLSSLELGDSALYFCASSVVGGEAFFGQGTRLTVV.

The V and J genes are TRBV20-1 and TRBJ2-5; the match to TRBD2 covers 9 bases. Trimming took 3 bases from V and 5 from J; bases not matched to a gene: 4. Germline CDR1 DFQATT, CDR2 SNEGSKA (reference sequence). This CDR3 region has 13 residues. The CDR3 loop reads CSASGGGGETQYF. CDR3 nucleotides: TGCAGTGCTAGTGGCGGGGGGGGTGAGACCCAGTACTTC.

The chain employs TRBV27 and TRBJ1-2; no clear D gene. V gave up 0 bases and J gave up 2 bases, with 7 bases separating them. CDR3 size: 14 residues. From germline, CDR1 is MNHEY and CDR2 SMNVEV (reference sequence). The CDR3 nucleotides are TGTGCCAGCAGTTTATCAGCGGAGAACTATGGCTACACCTTC. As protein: CASSLSAENYGYTF.

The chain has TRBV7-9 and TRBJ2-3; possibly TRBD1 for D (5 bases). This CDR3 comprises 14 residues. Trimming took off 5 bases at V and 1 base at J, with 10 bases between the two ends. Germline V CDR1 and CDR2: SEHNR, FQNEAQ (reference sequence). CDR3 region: CASSPPTGTDTQYF. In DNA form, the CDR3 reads TGTGCCAGCAGCCCTCCGACAGGCACAGATACGCAGTATTTT. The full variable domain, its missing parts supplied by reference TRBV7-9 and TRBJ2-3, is DTGVSQNPRHKITKRGQNVTFRCDPISEHNRLYWYRQTLGQGPEFLTYFQNEAQLEKSRLLSDRFSAERPKGSFSTLEIQRTEQGDSAMYLCASSPPTGTDTQYFGPGTRLTVL.

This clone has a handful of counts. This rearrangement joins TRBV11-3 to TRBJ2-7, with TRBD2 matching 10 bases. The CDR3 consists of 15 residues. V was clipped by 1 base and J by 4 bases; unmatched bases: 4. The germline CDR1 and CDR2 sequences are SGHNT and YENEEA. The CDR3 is CASSLGLAGAYEQYF. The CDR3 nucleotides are TGTGCCAGCAGCTTAGGCCTAGCGGGAGCTTACGAGCAGTACTTC.

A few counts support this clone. The CDR3: CASSPLDRGDGYTF. For the CDR3, the DNA is TGTGCCAGCTCACCGCTCGACAGGGGGGATGGCTACACCTTC. The rearrangement links TRBV18 to TRBJ1-2, with 9 positions matching TRBD1. The V and J ends lost 3 bases and 6 bases, in that order; junction bases with no gene match: 5. The CDR3 runs to 14 residues. Germline CDR1 KGHSH, CDR2 LQKENI.